This T cell receptor (beta chain) was documented in a study of blood T cell repertoires in COVID-19. Study as a whole: In each case, the material was cDNA or gDNA derived from T cells, B-cell-depleted T cells, or PBMCs.

V was clipped by 0 bases and J by 2 bases, with 11 bases between them. The CDR3 is 15 amino acids. Germline CDR1 and CDR2: MGHRA and YSYEKL. Those who participated ranged in age from about 18 to 89 years and resided in about two dozen US areas. Donors of Cohort 3 who recovered were those that had two negative PCRs, clearance, or symptom resolution. This clone was detected once. Data came from immunoSEQ multiplex PCR; TCRdb stores just in-frame clones and leaves some out. The table includes hundreds of thousands of clones, about 92% detected once. Sequencing was carried out using PBMCs or T cells enriched from blood (not recorded which). This chain uses TRBV4-1 with TRBJ2-7, with a tentative D call TRBD1 (6 bases). The sequence derives from a man between 60 and 70 years old who had recovered from COVID-19. The CDR3 DNA reads TGCGCCAGCAGCCAAGATCTCAGGGACACCTACGAGCAGTACTTC. Amino acids: CASSQDLRDTYEQYF.